One and the same sample provided the 16 T cell receptor beta chains below, sequenced in a study of shared clonotypes between healthy human individuals. Naive CD8 cells lacked CD45RO and underwent positive selection for CCR7, leaving out terminally differentiated effector memory CD45RA+ cells. TCRdb keeps only in-frame clones here, not all; method: immunoSEQ multiplex PCR. The data contain about 2,100,000 clones, 93% of them singletons. The sequenced sample consisted of naive CD8+ T cells from PBMCs. The receptors were gathered from a man aged 18-30 years in good health. Some clones in this sample may be carry-over from other donors' samples.

J is TRBJ2-7 and V is TRBV18; TRBD2 aligns across 7 bases. This CDR3 has 16 residues. V gave up 3 bases and J gave up 0 bases; unmatched junction bases: 8. In germline, CDR1 is KGHSH, CDR2 LQKENI. The CDR3 sequence: CASSPSWRGSSYEQYF. The CDR3 region has the DNA TGTGCCAGCTCACCGAGTTGGCGGGGGAGCTCCTACGAGCAGTACTTC. The whole variable domain, remainder taken from reference TRBV18 and TRBJ2-7, is NAGVMQNPRHLVRRRGQEARLRCSPMKGHSHVYWYRQLPEEGLKFMVYLQKENIIDESGMPKERFSAEFPKEGPSILRIQQVVRGDSAAYFCASSPSWRGSSYEQYFGPGTRLTVT.

The chain links TRBV11-3 to TRBJ2-3; D is ambiguous. Trimming removed 4 bases from V and 4 bases from J, with 12 bases in between. The germline V gene has CDR1 SGHNT and CDR2 YENEEA. This CDR3 is 14 amino acids long. CDR3 DNA: TGTGCCAGCAGCTCGCGGATGAGCCCAGATACGCAGTATTTT. The encoded protein is CASSSRMSPDTQYF.

The table lists this clone with a count of one. This chain uses TRBV11-2 with TRBJ1-2, with 7 bases lining up with TRBD1. CDR3 length: 17 residues. Germline loops: CDR1 SGHAT, CDR2 FQNNGV. The junction had 13 bases not matched to a gene; V was cut back by 3 bases and J by 3 bases. The CDR3 reads CASSLGDRLKTHYGYTF. Written as DNA, the CDR3 is TGTGCCAGCAGCTTGGGGGACAGACTTAAAACCCACTATGGCTACACCTTC.

V gene TRBV7-8 combines with J gene TRBJ1-3, with D uncertain. The CDR3 sequence is 14 residues long. CDR1 is SGHVS and CDR2 is FQNEAQ in the germline V gene. Trimming cost V 0 bases and J 4 bases, with 7 bases left between them. The DNA of the CDR3 is TGTGCCAGCAGCTTAGCGATAAAGGGAAACACCATATATTTT. Its protein product is CASSLAIKGNTIYF.

J is TRBJ2-1 and V is TRBV7-3; D possibly matches TRBD1 or TRBD2 (5 bases each). The CDR3 is 17 amino acids. Germline CDR1 SGHTA, CDR2 FQGTGA. V dropped 5 bases and J dropped 5 bases, with 22 bases sitting between them. The CDR3 bases are TGTGCCAGCAGCCCCCCTCCCGGGACGGGGTTCCACAATGAGCAGTTCTTC. The encoded protein is CASSPPPGTGFHNEQFF.

This rearrangement joins TRBV9 to TRBJ2-7; no definite D call. The V and J ends lost 4 bases and 2 bases respectively, with 13 bases between them. The CDR3 spans 14 residues. Germline CDR1 is SGDLS and CDR2 is YYNGEE. The CDR3 reads CASSPRGFPYEQYF. The CDR3 nucleotides read TGTGCCAGCAGCCCCCGTGGCTTCCCCTACGAGCAGTACTTC.

The genes are TRBV10-1 and TRBJ2-7, with D perhaps matching TRBD2 (5 bases). The CDR3 totals 14 residues. The V gene lost 2 bases and the J gene lost 3 bases, with 11 bases spanning the gap. CDR1 and CDR2 from the germline V gene are WNHNN and SYGVQD (reference sequence). For the CDR3, the DNA is TGCGCCAGCAGTGAGGGACTGCCGGACTACGAGCAGTACTTC. Amino acid sequence: CASSEGLPDYEQYF.

V and J are TRBV6-5 and TRBJ2-7; possibly TRBD1 or TRBD2 for D (5 bases each). The CDR3 covers 15 residues. The germline V gene encodes CDR1 MNHEY and CDR2 SVGAGI. V was shortened by 5 bases and J by 0 bases, with 14 bases between the two germline ends. CDR3 DNA sequence: TGTGCCAGCAGTCTACTGGGACCCAGCTCCTACGAGCAGTACTTC. Protein product: CASSLLGPSSYEQYF.

The chain uses TRBV27 and TRBJ2-2; TRBD2 is a possible D gene (6 bases). CDR1 MNHEY and CDR2 SMNVEV come from the germline V gene (reference sequence). Trimming stripped 2 bases from V and 6 bases from J, with 7 bases between. This CDR3 spans 13 amino acids. CDR3 region: CASSLAGSGELFF. The CDR3 nucleotides read TGTGCCAGCAGTTTAGCGGGATCCGGGGAGCTGTTTTTT.

This chain connects TRBV7-9 to TRBJ2-7; D is possibly TRBD1 (5 bases). The length of the CDR3 is 14 residues. From germline, CDR1 is SEHNR and CDR2 FQNEAQ (reference sequence). V was pared by 2 bases and J by 3 bases, with 11 bases between. CDR3 nucleotides: TGTGCCAGCAGCTTAAGTGTAGGGGACTACGAGCAGTACTTC. The encoded protein is CASSLSVGDYEQYF.

The chain combines TRBV14 with TRBJ2-3; unclear D gene. Trimming removed 0 bases from V and 0 bases from J, with 13 bases in between. The CDR3 length is 17 residues. Per the germline V gene, CDR1 is SGHDN and CDR2 is FVKESK. This CDR3 reads CASSQDSSSRSTDTQYF. Here the CDR3 DNA reads TGTGCCAGCAGCCAAGATTCCAGCTCCCGAAGCACAGATACGCAGTATTTT.

As regards this clone: Distinct nucleotide sequences in the sample also encode this CDR3. The gene calls are TRBV11-3 and TRBJ2-7; D is uncertain. This CDR3 is built from 13 residues. Germline lookup yields CDR1 SGHNT and CDR2 YENEEA. V was shortened by 1 base and J by 1 base, with 5 bases between the two germline ends. The chain's CDR3 is CASSLGPSYEQYF. The DNA of the CDR3 is TGTGCCAGCAGCTTAGGGCCTTCCTACGAGCAGTACTTC.

The chain recombines TRBV28 with TRBJ2-4; 8 nucleotides align to TRBD2. This CDR3 spans 17 amino acids. Looked up from germline, CDR1 is MDHEN and CDR2 is SYDVKM. Trimming cost V 3 bases and J 2 bases; bases outside gene matches: 9. In DNA, the CDR3 is TGTGCCAGCAGTTTCGAGACTAGCGAGAGCTCCAAAAACATTCAGTACTTC. Its translation: CASSFETSESSKNIQYF.

V is TRBV29-1 and J is TRBJ2-1; 10 nucleotides align to TRBD2. Germline loops: CDR1 SQVTM, CDR2 ANQGSEA. CDR3 length: 13 residues. V shed 4 bases and J 4 bases; nucleotides not matched to a gene: 1. The CDR3 protein is CSVVTSGYNEQFF. CDR3 sequence (DNA): TGCAGCGTTGTGACTAGCGGGTACAATGAGCAGTTCTTC.

The chain links TRBV4-3 to TRBJ2-1; 7 nucleotides match TRBD2. V was pared by 1 base and J by 3 bases, with 6 bases of the junction left unmatched. CDR1 is LGHNA and CDR2 is YSLEER in the germline V gene. The CDR3 spans 16 residues. CDR3 loop: CASSQGRPSGYNEQFF. The CDR3 DNA reads as TGCGCCAGCAGCCAAGGGCGACCTAGCGGCTACAATGAGCAGTTCTTC.

The CDR3 coding sequence is TGCAGCGCCGAGGGGACTAGCGGTGACAGCTCCTACAATGAGCAGTTCTTC. Translating it yields CSAEGTSGDSSYNEQFF. V gene TRBV29-1 combines with J gene TRBJ2-1, with 11 bases fitting TRBD2. Germline V gene data show CDR1 as SQVTM and CDR2 as ANQGSEA. After removal of 7 bases from V and 0 bases from J, the junction contained 11 bases not matched to a gene. The CDR3 spans 17 residues.